This is a list of T cell receptor beta chains from one sample in a study of cytomegalovirus exposure and HLA in healthy donors. Libraries were prepared by immunoSEQ multiplex PCR; TCRdb keeps only in-frame clonotypes and omits some of them. This sample has about 98,000 clones, with over 70% found just once. The sample was PBMCs. The receptor set was obtained from a man aged 18 to 29 in good health and CMV-seropositive. Both conserved end residues are part of each CDR3. The order of the fields is D gene, clone size, V gene, J gene, CDR3 DNA, CDR3 protein. D genes are given only for firm matches. Size tells how often a clone was seen (once, few, many) or the class of an expanded clone, and some rows leave it out.

d_call: TRBD1
clone_size: -
v_call: TRBV28
j_call: TRBJ2-6
cdr3_nt: TGTGCCAGCAGCCGGGGACAGGGGATATCTGGGGCCAACGTCCTGACTTTC
cdr3_aa: CASSRGQGISGANVLTF

d_call: TRBD2
clone_size: -
v_call: TRBV4-1
j_call: TRBJ2-6
cdr3_nt: TGCGCCAGCAGCCAAGTGACTAGCGGGGGGTTTGGGGCCAACGTCCTGACTTTC
cdr3_aa: CASSQVTSGGFGANVLTF

d_call: TRBD2
clone_size: -
v_call: TRBV15
j_call: TRBJ2-4
cdr3_nt: TGTGCCACCAGCAACCGACTAGCGGGGGGCCCGGAAGCCAAAAACATTCAGTACTTC
cdr3_aa: CATSNRLAGGPEAKNIQYF

d_call: -
clone_size: -
v_call: TRBV5-6
j_call: TRBJ1-4
cdr3_nt: TGTGCCAGCAGCTTGGCGCGTCCAACTAATGAAAAACTGTTTTTT
cdr3_aa: CASSLARPTNEKLFF

d_call: TRBD1
clone_size: -
v_call: TRBV28
j_call: TRBJ1-1
cdr3_nt: TGTGCCAGCAGCTCTCCGACAGGGGGAACGCACACTGAAGCTTTCTTT
cdr3_aa: CASSSPTGGTHTEAFF

d_call: -
clone_size: -
v_call: TRBV6-5
j_call: TRBJ2-5
cdr3_nt: TGTGCCAGCAGTTACTCGTCCGGGAGGACCCAGTACTTC
cdr3_aa: CASSYSSGRTQYF

d_call: TRBD1
clone_size: -
v_call: TRBV27
j_call: TRBJ2-5
cdr3_nt: TGTGCCAGCAGCACCCGGAAGTCCGGGACAGGGGTGGAGACCCAGTACTTC
cdr3_aa: CASSTRKSGTGVETQYF

d_call: -
clone_size: -
v_call: TRBV30
j_call: TRBJ2-7
cdr3_nt: TGTGCCTGGAGTGTCGACTGGACAGCCGAGCAGTACTTC
cdr3_aa: CAWSVDWTAEQYF

d_call: -
clone_size: -
v_call: TRBV14
j_call: TRBJ2-1
cdr3_nt: TGTGCCAGCAGCCAACAGAATCTCCTCTACAATGAGCAGTTCTTC
cdr3_aa: CASSQQNLLYNEQFF

d_call: TRBD1
clone_size: -
v_call: TRBV27
j_call: TRBJ1-4
cdr3_nt: TGTGCCAGCAGTTCCTGGACAGGGGCTGAAAAACTGTTTTTT
cdr3_aa: CASSSWTGAEKLFF

d_call: TRBD2
clone_size: -
v_call: TRBV7-9
j_call: TRBJ2-5
cdr3_nt: TGTGCCAGCAGCTTAGCCGTGGGAGGGGAAGAGACCCAGTACTTC
cdr3_aa: CASSLAVGGEETQYF

d_call: TRBD1
clone_size: once
v_call: TRBV5-1
j_call: TRBJ2-7
cdr3_nt: TGCGCCAGCAGCTCCCGGGACAGCGCCTCCGAGCAGTACTTC
cdr3_aa: CASSSRDSASEQYF

d_call: -
clone_size: once
v_call: TRBV6-6
j_call: TRBJ1-3
cdr3_nt: TGTGCCAGCAGTTACCTACAGGCTCTCTCTGGAAACACCATATATTTT
cdr3_aa: CASSYLQALSGNTIYF

d_call: -
clone_size: -
v_call: TRBV7-2
j_call: TRBJ2-2
cdr3_nt: TGTGCCAGCAGCAGTACCCGGGACACCGTAGGGGAGCTGTTTTTT
cdr3_aa: CASSSTRDTVGELFF

d_call: -
clone_size: -
v_call: TRBV5-1
j_call: TRBJ2-7
cdr3_nt: TGCGCCAGCACAACAGACAATAGAGCCTACGAGCAGTACTTC
cdr3_aa: CASTTDNRAYEQYF

d_call: TRBD1
clone_size: -
v_call: TRBV30
j_call: TRBJ2-7
cdr3_nt: TGTGCCTGGAGTGTTAACAGGGGGAAAGACTACGAGCAGTACTTC
cdr3_aa: CAWSVNRGKDYEQYF

d_call: TRBD2
clone_size: -
v_call: TRBV7-6
j_call: TRBJ2-2
cdr3_nt: TGTGCCAGCAGGGCTACCGGGACTAGCTCCGGGGAGCTGTTTTTT
cdr3_aa: CASRATGTSSGELFF

d_call: TRBD1
clone_size: -
v_call: TRBV5-1
j_call: TRBJ2-7
cdr3_nt: TGCGCCAGCAGACTTACAATTGACAGGGTTGGGGCCTACGAGCAGTACTTC
cdr3_aa: CASRLTIDRVGAYEQYF

d_call: TRBD1
clone_size: -
v_call: TRBV6-1
j_call: TRBJ1-1
cdr3_nt: TGTGCCAGCAGTGACCGGACAGGGGTTACTGAAGCTTTCTTT
cdr3_aa: CASSDRTGVTEAFF

d_call: -
clone_size: -
v_call: TRBV2
j_call: TRBJ2-5
cdr3_nt: TGTGCCAGCATGCAAGCGGCCTACCAAGAGACCCAGTACTTC
cdr3_aa: CASMQAAYQETQYF

d_call: TRBD2
clone_size: -
v_call: TRBV7-8
j_call: TRBJ2-1
cdr3_nt: TGTGCCAGCAGCAACAGGGCGGGGGGGTATAATGAGCAGTTCTTC
cdr3_aa: CASSNRAGGYNEQFF

d_call: TRBD1
clone_size: few
v_call: TRBV19
j_call: TRBJ2-7
cdr3_nt: TGTGCCAGTAGTATCCAGGGACAGGGGGTTTACGAGCAGTACTTC
cdr3_aa: CASSIQGQGVYEQYF

d_call: -
clone_size: -
v_call: TRBV30
j_call: TRBJ1-2
cdr3_nt: TGTGCCTGGAGTCCCGGGGTGGGCAGGTATAGATCGGACTATGGCTACACCTTC
cdr3_aa: CAWSPGVGRYRSDYGYTF

d_call: TRBD2
clone_size: -
v_call: TRBV9
j_call: TRBJ2-1
cdr3_nt: TGTGCCAGCAGCGTAGGAAGCGGGGTCTGGGATGAGCAGTTCTTC
cdr3_aa: CASSVGSGVWDEQFF

d_call: -
clone_size: -
v_call: TRBV10-3
j_call: TRBJ2-2
cdr3_nt: TGTGCCATCAGTGAGTCGAAAGATATAGGGCGGAGGTTGAACACCGGGGAGCTGTTTTTT
cdr3_aa: CAISESKDIGRRLNTGELFF

d_call: -
clone_size: -
v_call: TRBV7-8
j_call: TRBJ1-2
cdr3_nt: TGTGCCAGCAGCTTAAATCAGGGGATAGGCTACACCTTC
cdr3_aa: CASSLNQGIGYTF

d_call: TRBD1
clone_size: -
v_call: TRBV11-2
j_call: TRBJ2-3
cdr3_nt: TGTGCCAGCAGCTTAGTGGACAGGGGGCGCGAAGGGCGCACAGATACGCAGTATTTT
cdr3_aa: CASSLVDRGREGRTDTQYF

d_call: TRBD1
clone_size: -
v_call: TRBV6-5
j_call: TRBJ1-5
cdr3_nt: TGTGCCAGCGGAGGACAGGACAATCAGCCCCAGCATTTT
cdr3_aa: CASGGQDNQPQHF

d_call: TRBD2
clone_size: once
v_call: TRBV6-5
j_call: TRBJ2-1
cdr3_nt: TGTGCCAGCAGTTACATTGCTAGCGGACTCAATGAGCAGTTCTTC
cdr3_aa: CASSYIASGLNEQFF

d_call: TRBD1
clone_size: few
v_call: TRBV28
j_call: TRBJ1-2
cdr3_nt: TGTGCCAGCAGTTTTGGCTACAGGGGGGCCTGGGGCTACACCTTC
cdr3_aa: CASSFGYRGAWGYTF

d_call: TRBD1
clone_size: -
v_call: TRBV27
j_call: TRBJ1-2
cdr3_nt: TGTGCCAGCGCGGACCCGAAACAGGGGGCCCCTGGCTACACCTTC
cdr3_aa: CASADPKQGAPGYTF

d_call: -
clone_size: -
v_call: TRBV19
j_call: TRBJ2-7
cdr3_nt: TGTGCCAGTAGTGGAGGGGTTAGGTACGAGCAGTACTTC
cdr3_aa: CASSGGVRYEQYF

d_call: TRBD1
clone_size: -
v_call: TRBV28
j_call: TRBJ1-5
cdr3_nt: TGTGCCAGCAGACGACAGGGGAGCAATCAGCCCCAGCATTTT
cdr3_aa: CASRRQGSNQPQHF

d_call: -
clone_size: -
v_call: TRBV7-2
j_call: TRBJ1-3
cdr3_nt: TGTGCCAGCAGCTTAGACAGAAGCTCTGGAAACACCATATATTTT
cdr3_aa: CASSLDRSSGNTIYF

d_call: -
clone_size: -
v_call: TRBV7-9
j_call: TRBJ2-5
cdr3_nt: TGTGCCAGCAGCCCGTACCAAGAGACCCAGTACTTC
cdr3_aa: CASSPYQETQYF

d_call: TRBD2
clone_size: -
v_call: TRBV19
j_call: TRBJ2-1
cdr3_nt: TGTGCCAGTAGCCCCTGGGCAGGCGGGGGGGCTACGAATGAGCAGTTCTTC
cdr3_aa: CASSPWAGGGATNEQFF

d_call: -
clone_size: once
v_call: TRBV9
j_call: TRBJ2-5
cdr3_nt: TGTGCCAGCAGCGAGCCCGGTGGGGGGGCGAAGACCCAGTACTTC
cdr3_aa: CASSEPGGGAKTQYF

d_call: TRBD1
clone_size: -
v_call: TRBV5-1
j_call: TRBJ1-5
cdr3_nt: TGCGCCAGCAGCGATCATAATGACAGGGTTAGCAATCAGCCCCAGCATTTT
cdr3_aa: CASSDHNDRVSNQPQHF

d_call: -
clone_size: -
v_call: TRBV6-6
j_call: TRBJ1-1
cdr3_nt: TGTGCCAGCGCCAAACAGCTGAACACTGAAGCTTTCTTT
cdr3_aa: CASAKQLNTEAFF

d_call: TRBD2
clone_size: -
v_call: TRBV19
j_call: TRBJ2-3
cdr3_nt: TGTGCCAGTAACCTCGGCGGGGGGGCCGGTACGCAGTATTTT
cdr3_aa: CASNLGGGAGTQYF

d_call: TRBD1
clone_size: few
v_call: TRBV19
j_call: TRBJ1-6
cdr3_nt: TGTGCCAGTAGGACAGGGGGCCAATCACCCCTCCACTTT
cdr3_aa: CASRTGGQSPLHF

d_call: TRBD1
clone_size: once
v_call: TRBV5-1
j_call: TRBJ2-1
cdr3_nt: TGCGCCAGCCGGAGGACAGGCGGCTCCTACAATGAGCAGTTCTTC
cdr3_aa: CASRRTGGSYNEQFF

d_call: -
clone_size: -
v_call: TRBV5-6
j_call: TRBJ2-4
cdr3_nt: TGTGCCAGCAGCTTGGTTCTAGCCAAAAACATTCAGTACTTC
cdr3_aa: CASSLVLAKNIQYF

d_call: TRBD2
clone_size: -
v_call: TRBV10-3
j_call: TRBJ2-3
cdr3_nt: TGTGCCATCAGTGAGCTCGCGGGGGGGAACACAGATACGCAGTATTTT
cdr3_aa: CAISELAGGNTDTQYF

d_call: TRBD1
clone_size: -
v_call: TRBV7-9
j_call: TRBJ1-2
cdr3_nt: TGTGCCAGCAGCTCCCCCCGGCCCGACAGGGGGCTTGGCTACACCTTC
cdr3_aa: CASSSPRPDRGLGYTF

d_call: -
clone_size: few
v_call: TRBV6-1
j_call: TRBJ1-1
cdr3_nt: TGTGCCAGCAGTGAAAGATGGAGGGATGAAGCTTTCTTT
cdr3_aa: CASSERWRDEAFF

d_call: TRBD2
clone_size: once
v_call: TRBV6-6
j_call: TRBJ2-7
cdr3_nt: TGTGCCAGCAGTTACCGAGGCGGGGGGCACGAGCAGTACTTC
cdr3_aa: CASSYRGGGHEQYF

d_call: TRBD1
clone_size: once
v_call: TRBV5-1
j_call: TRBJ2-6
cdr3_nt: TGCGCCAGCAGCTACGGGACAGGGGGCAGGGGAGGGGCCAACGTCCTGACTTTC
cdr3_aa: CASSYGTGGRGGANVLTF

d_call: -
clone_size: -
v_call: TRBV6-5
j_call: TRBJ1-6
cdr3_nt: TGTGCCAGCAGTTCCACAGGGAAATCCTATAATTCACCCCTCCACTTT
cdr3_aa: CASSSTGKSYNSPLHF

d_call: -
clone_size: -
v_call: TRBV6-5
j_call: TRBJ2-1
cdr3_nt: TGTGCCAGCAGGCAGGGCGGGGATCGGCAGTTCTTC
cdr3_aa: CASRQGGDRQFF

d_call: -
clone_size: -
v_call: TRBV19
j_call: TRBJ1-4
cdr3_nt: TGTGCCAGTAGTGCCGGGGTTAGTGAAAAACTGTTTTTT
cdr3_aa: CASSAGVSEKLFF

d_call: TRBD1
clone_size: -
v_call: TRBV6-1
j_call: TRBJ1-2
cdr3_nt: TGTGCCAGCAGTGGGGCCCCGACAGGGGGTTATGGCTACACCTTC
cdr3_aa: CASSGAPTGGYGYTF

d_call: -
clone_size: -
v_call: TRBV29-1
j_call: TRBJ1-2
cdr3_nt: TGCAGCGTTGAGAGGGGGTATGGCTACACCTTC
cdr3_aa: CSVERGYGYTF

d_call: -
clone_size: -
v_call: TRBV5-4
j_call: TRBJ2-1
cdr3_nt: TGTGCCAGCAGCTTGGATAGGGGATCTTGGAATGAGCAGTTCTTC
cdr3_aa: CASSLDRGSWNEQFF

d_call: -
clone_size: -
v_call: TRBV18
j_call: TRBJ2-1
cdr3_nt: TGTGCCAGCTCACCCCAGACTAGTGGCGAGCAGTTCTTC
cdr3_aa: CASSPQTSGEQFF

d_call: TRBD1
clone_size: few
v_call: TRBV6-5
j_call: TRBJ2-7
cdr3_nt: TGTGCCAGCAGTAAGTCCGGGACAGGGAACGAGCAGTACTTC
cdr3_aa: CASSKSGTGNEQYF

d_call: -
clone_size: -
v_call: TRBV2
j_call: TRBJ1-5
cdr3_nt: TGTGCCAGCAGTGAAGGGCAGGGGAATCAGCCCCAGCATTTT
cdr3_aa: CASSEGQGNQPQHF